One sample yielded the 11 T cell receptor beta chains listed below, sequenced in a study of T-cell reconstitution after alpha-beta-depleted transplantation in children. The TCRbeta library incorporated unique molecular identifiers. MiXCR was run by TCRdb on the PCR reads, yielding one entry per CDR3 protein. The data show approximately 640,000 distinct CDR3 sequences, with 15% to 20% seen just once and 1.1% held by the top ten. The material was PBMCs from the stem cell graft donor, obtained from the stem cell graft. These receptors were collected from a human donor who donated a stem cell graft to a child with acute myeloid leukemia.

At least ten counts were recorded for this clonotype. The V and J genes are TRBV29-1 and TRBJ1-1; TRBD1 matches 7 bases. V shed 7 bases and J 6 bases; nucleotides not matched to a gene: 8. CDR1 and CDR2 (germline): SQVTM, ANQGSEA. The CDR3 extends over 12 amino acids. The CDR3 DNA reads as TGCAGCGGACAACGACAGGGCGCTGAAGCTTTCTTT. Protein: CSGQRQGAEAFF. Looking up the rest from reference TRBV29-1 and TRBJ1-1 gives the full variable domain: SAVISQKPSRDICQRGTSLTIQCQVDSQVTMMFWYRQQPGQSLTLIATANQGSEATYESGFVIDKFPISRPNLTFSTLTVSNMSPEDSSIYLCSGQRQGAEAFFGQGTRLTVV.

There are many counts of this clonotype. This chain joins TRBV6-1 and TRBJ2-7; possibly TRBD1 or TRBD2 for D (5 bases each). The germline V and J ends were trimmed by 5 bases and 0 bases, with 14 bases remaining between them. This CDR3 is built from 15 residues. The germline V gene encodes CDR1 MNHNS and CDR2 SASEGT. The CDR3 coding sequence is TGTGCCAGCAGTCCGGGACCACGACACTCCTACGAGCAGTACTTC. Amino acid sequence: CASSPGPRHSYEQYF.

This clonotype came up a few times. The V and J genes are TRBV21-1 and TRBJ2-3; the D call in the table, TRBD1, was not verified against the DNA. TRBV21-1 is annotated as a pseudogene. The CDR3 has 15 amino acids. The DNA for the CDR3 is TGTGCCAGCAGCAAACGGGGGGAAGCTACAGATACGCAGTATTTT. Amino acid sequence: CASSKRGEATDTQYF.

This chain connects TRBV20-1 to TRBJ2-1; 10 nucleotides line up with TRBD2. Per germline, CDR1 DFQATT and CDR2 SNEGSKA (reference sequence). Trimming removed 5 bases from V and 5 bases from J; junction bases left unmatched: 6. This CDR3 is built from 14 residues. The CDR3 bases are TGCAGTGCTCGAAGCGGGGGGGGCAACAATGAGCAGTTCTTC. Its protein product is CSARSGGGNNEQFF.

The table lists this clonotype with a few counts. This rearrangement joins TRBV5-6 to TRBJ2-7, with 9 positions matching TRBD1. The CDR3 is 15 residues long. Germline-derived CDR1 and CDR2 are SGHDT and YYEEEE. After removal of 0 bases from V and 5 bases from J, the junction contained 6 bases not matched to a gene. CDR3 amino acids: CASSLEGTGYNEQYF. In DNA form, the CDR3 reads TGTGCCAGCAGCTTGGAGGGGACAGGGTACAACGAGCAGTACTTC.

This clonotype was seen many times. The chain recombines TRBV20-1 with TRBJ2-7; D is uncertain. CDR1 and CDR2 (germline): DFQATT, SNEGSKA (reference sequence). This CDR3 is 14 amino acids long. V lost 6 bases and J lost 13, with 28 bases in between. CDR3 in amino acids: CSAVGQVVGTSLYF. DNA of the CDR3: TGCAGTGCCGTCGGGCAGGTAGTTGGAACTTCCCTTTACTTC.

This clonotype was observed a handful of times. The genes are TRBV7-2 and TRBJ1-5; tentative D call: TRBD1 (6 bases). The CDR3 is 14 amino acids. Germline V CDR1 and CDR2: SGHTA, FQGNSA. The ends were cut back, 4 bases at V and 4 bases at J, with 11 bases in the middle. The CDR3 sequence: CASSSWGANQPQHF. CDR3 sequence (DNA): TGTGCCAGCAGCTCCTGGGGGGCAAATCAGCCCCAGCATTTT. Full variable domain (rest looked up from reference TRBV7-2 and TRBJ1-5): GAGVSQSPSNKVTEKGKDVELRCDPISGHTALYWYRQSLGQGLEFLIYFQGNSAPDKSGLPSDRFSAERTGGSVSTLTIQRTQQEDSAVYLCASSSWGANQPQHFGDGTRLSIL.

The chain combines TRBV5-6 with TRBJ2-7, with 9 bases identical to TRBD1. The CDR3 length is 15 residues. Germline V gives CDR1 SGHDT, CDR2 YYEEEE. J was trimmed by 9 bases and V by 4 bases; bases with no gene match: 14. The CDR3 DNA reads TGTGCCAGCAGCCCTCGACAGGGGGTCAGCTGGGGGCAGTACGTC. This gives the protein CASSPRQGVSWGQYV.

J is TRBJ1-2 and V is TRBV7-9; D possibly corresponds to TRBD1 (5 bases). CDR3 length: 15 amino acids. Germline CDR1 is SEHNR and CDR2 is FQNEAQ (reference sequence). Trimming took 6 bases from V and 5 from J, leaving 19 bases between them. Here the CDR3 reads CASSYVGTPTYGYTF. The CDR3 coding sequence is TGTGCCAGCAGTTACGTAGGGACCCCTACTTATGGCTACACCTTC.

Notes on this clonotype: Just one base apart from a much larger clone, this may be a read error. The missing conserved phenylalanine or tryptophan at the end of this CDR3 makes a read error likely. V gene TRBV5-1 combines with J gene TRBJ2-1; D may be TRBD1 (5 bases). This CDR3 has 13 residues. V was shortened by 5 bases and J by 3 bases, with 9 bases between the two germline ends. CDR1 and CDR2 from the germline V gene are SGHRS and YFSETQ. The CDR3 spells CASRPTDYNEQFS. For the CDR3, the DNA is TGCGCCAGCAGACCGACAGACTACAATGAGCAGTTCTCC.

This chain uses TRBV10-2 with TRBJ2-7; D not certain. V gave up 3 bases and J gave up 4 bases, with 10 bases separating them. The CDR3 is made up of 13 amino acids. Germline V CDR1 and CDR2: WSHSY, SAAADI. The chain's CDR3 is CASSDTLPYEQYF. CDR3 nucleotides: TGCGCCAGCAGTGACACCCTGCCTTACGAGCAGTACTTC.